This T cell receptor beta chain is drawn from a study of shared clonotypes between healthy human individuals. Regarding the study as a whole: Despite large depth, sorted-subset datasets appeared incompletely sequenced.

CDR3 length: 11 residues. Germline V gene sequence: CDR1 SNHLY, CDR2 FYNNEI. Trimming removed 6 bases from V and 9 bases from J, with 9 bases in between. Researchers divided each subset's genomic DNA evenly across several immunoSEQ plates. Authors' analysis steps: Junction-only immunoSEQ sequences carried no quality scores, so filtering differed. Sequenced by immunoSEQ multiplex PCR; TCRdb stores in-frame clones only, minus some. That table gives V, J and clone size, and the DNA gave D and trimming. The sample includes 2 million to 3 million clones, 85% to 95% of them seen just once. Turning to this clone: The antigen is unknown.

This chain joins TRBV2 and TRBJ2-1, with D perhaps TRBD2 (5 bases). The receptor was isolated from a man younger than 35 in good health. Sequencing was carried out using naive CD4+ T cells sorted from blood. As for subset: CD45RA+ positively selected. CDR3 protein: CASRGAIEQFF. The CDR3 DNA is TGTGCCAGCAGGGGAGCTATTGAGCAGTTCTTC.